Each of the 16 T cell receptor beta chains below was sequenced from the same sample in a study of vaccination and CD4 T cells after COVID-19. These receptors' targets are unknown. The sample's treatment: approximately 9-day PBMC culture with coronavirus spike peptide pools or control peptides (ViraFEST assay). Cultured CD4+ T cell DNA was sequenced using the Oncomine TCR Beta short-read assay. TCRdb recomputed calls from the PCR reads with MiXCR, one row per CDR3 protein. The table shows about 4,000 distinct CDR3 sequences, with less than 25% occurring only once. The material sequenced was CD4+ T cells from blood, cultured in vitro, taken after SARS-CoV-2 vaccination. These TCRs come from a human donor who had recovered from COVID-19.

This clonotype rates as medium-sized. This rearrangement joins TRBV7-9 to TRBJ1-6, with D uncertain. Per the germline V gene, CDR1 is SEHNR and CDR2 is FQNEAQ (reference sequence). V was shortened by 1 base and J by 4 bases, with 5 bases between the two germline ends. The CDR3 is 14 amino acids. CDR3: CASSLEQYNSPLHF. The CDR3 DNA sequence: TGTGCCAGCAGCTTAGAACAGTATAATTCACCCCTCCACTTT.

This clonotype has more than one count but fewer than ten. The CDR3 here is CASSDGQGAGAYGYTF. CDR3 DNA sequence: TGTGCCAGCAGCGACGGACAGGGGGCTGGGGCCTATGGCTACACCTTC. The J gene is TRBJ1-2, the V gene TRBV5-4; 11 bases agree with TRBD1. The CDR3 spans 16 residues. Trimming cost V 4 bases and J 4 bases; bases outside gene matches: 9. CDR1 SGHNT and CDR2 YYREEE come from the germline V gene (reference sequence).

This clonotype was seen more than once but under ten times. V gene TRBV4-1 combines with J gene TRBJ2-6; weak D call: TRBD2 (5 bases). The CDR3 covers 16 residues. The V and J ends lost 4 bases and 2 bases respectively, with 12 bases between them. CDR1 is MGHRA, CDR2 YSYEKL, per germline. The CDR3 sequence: CASSLGFGAGANVLTF. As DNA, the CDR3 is TGCGCCAGCAGCCTTGGTTTCGGGGCTGGGGCCAACGTCCTGACTTTC.

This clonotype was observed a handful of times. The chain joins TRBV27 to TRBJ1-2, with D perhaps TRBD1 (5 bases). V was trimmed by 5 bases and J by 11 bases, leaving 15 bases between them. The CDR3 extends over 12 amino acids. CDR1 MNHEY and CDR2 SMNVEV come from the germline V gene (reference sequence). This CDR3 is CASSPLTGVYTF. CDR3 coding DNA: TGTGCCAGCAGTCCCCTGACGGGGGTATACACCTTC.

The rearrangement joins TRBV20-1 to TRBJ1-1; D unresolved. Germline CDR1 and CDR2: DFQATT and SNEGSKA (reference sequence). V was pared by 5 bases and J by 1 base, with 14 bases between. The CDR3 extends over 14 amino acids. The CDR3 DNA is TGCAGTGCTCCACCATTGCTCGGGAACACTGAAGCTTTCTTT. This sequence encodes CSAPPLLGNTEAFF.

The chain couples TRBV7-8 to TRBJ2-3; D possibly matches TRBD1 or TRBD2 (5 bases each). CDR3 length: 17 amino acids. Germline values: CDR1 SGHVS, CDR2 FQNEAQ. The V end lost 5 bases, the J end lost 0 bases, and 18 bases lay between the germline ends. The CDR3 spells CASSPRGAGDSTDTQYF. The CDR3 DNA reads TGTGCCAGCAGCCCCCGAGGGGCCGGGGATAGCACAGATACGCAGTATTTT.

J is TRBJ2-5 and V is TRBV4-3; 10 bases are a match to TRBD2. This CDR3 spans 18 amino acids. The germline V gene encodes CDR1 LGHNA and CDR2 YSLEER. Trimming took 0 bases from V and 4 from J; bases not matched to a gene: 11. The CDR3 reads CASSQETPQRGGGETQYF. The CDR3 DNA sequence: TGCGCCAGCAGCCAAGAAACCCCGCAGCGGGGGGGCGGAGAGACCCAGTACTTC.

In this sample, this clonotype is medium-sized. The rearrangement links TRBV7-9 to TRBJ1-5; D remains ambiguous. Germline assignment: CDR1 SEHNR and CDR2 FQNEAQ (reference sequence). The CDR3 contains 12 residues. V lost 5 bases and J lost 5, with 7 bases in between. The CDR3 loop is CASSTGYQPQHF. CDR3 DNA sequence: TGTGCCAGCAGCACGGGGTATCAGCCCCAGCATTTT.

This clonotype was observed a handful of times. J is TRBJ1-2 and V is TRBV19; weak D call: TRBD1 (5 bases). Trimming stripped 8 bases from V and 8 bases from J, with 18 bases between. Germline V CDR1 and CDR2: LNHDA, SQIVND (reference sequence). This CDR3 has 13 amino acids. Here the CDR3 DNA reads TGTGCCAGTCTTACCAGGGTCGGTGAGGGCTACACCTTC. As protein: CASLTRVGEGYTF.

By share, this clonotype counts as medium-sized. The CDR3 loop reads CATSEGGDSYEQYF. CDR3 coding DNA: TGTGCCACCAGCGAGGGGGGGGACTCTTACGAGCAGTACTTC. The chain recombines TRBV15 with TRBJ2-7; tentatively, D is TRBD2 (7 bases). Germline loops: CDR1 LNHNV, CDR2 YYDKDF (reference sequence). This CDR3 spans 14 amino acids. Trimming removed 5 bases from V and 4 bases from J, with 15 bases in between.

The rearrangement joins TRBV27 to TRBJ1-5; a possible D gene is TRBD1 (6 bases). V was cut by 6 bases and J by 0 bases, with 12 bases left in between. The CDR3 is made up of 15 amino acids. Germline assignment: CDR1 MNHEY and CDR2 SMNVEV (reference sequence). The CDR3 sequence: CASSFGGASNQPQHF. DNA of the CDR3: TGTGCCAGCAGCTTCGGGGGGGCTAGCAATCAGCCCCAGCATTTT.

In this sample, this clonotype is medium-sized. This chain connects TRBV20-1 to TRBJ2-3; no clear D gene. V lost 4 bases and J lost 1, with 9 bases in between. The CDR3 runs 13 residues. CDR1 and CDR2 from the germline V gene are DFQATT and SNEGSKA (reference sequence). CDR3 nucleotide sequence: TGCAGTGCTAACCTGCCGGGCACAGATACGCAGTATTTT. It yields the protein CSANLPGTDTQYF.

The CDR3 DNA reads TGTGCCAGCAGCCCTCGAGTGTCCCTAAAGCAGTACTTC. Residues: CASSPRVSLKQYF. V is TRBV2 and J is TRBJ2-7; D call uncertain. The CDR3 sequence is 13 residues long. Trimming stripped 6 bases from V and 8 bases from J, with 17 bases between. The V gene's germline CDR1 is SNHLY and CDR2 FYNNEI.

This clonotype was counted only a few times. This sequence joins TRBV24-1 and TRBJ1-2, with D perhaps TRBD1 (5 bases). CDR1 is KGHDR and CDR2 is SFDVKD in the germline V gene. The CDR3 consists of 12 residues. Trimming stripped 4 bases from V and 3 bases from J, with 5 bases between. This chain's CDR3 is CATSDRDYGYTF. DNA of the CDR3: TGTGCCACCAGTGACAGGGACTATGGCTACACCTTC.

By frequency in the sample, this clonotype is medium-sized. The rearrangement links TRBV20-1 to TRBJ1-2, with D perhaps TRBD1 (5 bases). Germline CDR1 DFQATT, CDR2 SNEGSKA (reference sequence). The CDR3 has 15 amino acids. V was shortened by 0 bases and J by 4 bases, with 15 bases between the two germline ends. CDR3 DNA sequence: TGCAGTGCTAGAGATCTAGCAGGGCGAATCTATGGCTACACCTTC. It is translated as CSARDLAGRIYGYTF.

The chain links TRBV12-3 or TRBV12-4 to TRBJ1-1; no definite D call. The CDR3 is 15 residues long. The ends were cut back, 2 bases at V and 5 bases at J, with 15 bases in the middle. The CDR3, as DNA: TGTGCCAGCAGTTTACGGTGGGGAATGGGAACTGAAGCTTTCTTT. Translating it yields CASSLRWGMGTEAFF.